This T cell receptor (beta chain) was captured in a study of blood T cells in healthy people across ages. Whole-study findings and limits: Relative to aged donors, long-lived donors carried more naive CD4+ cells and displayed higher diversity.

Extraction of total RNA produced a minimum of 5.5 micrograms from each sample. Details on this clonotype: The antigen remains unidentified.

Then a second PCR, running about 6 to 12 cycles, was carried out with a sample-barcoded 5' primer and a J-beta primer mix. From the 5' RACE reads, TCRdb called clonotypes with MiXCR, one entry per CDR3 protein. Here the sample spans around 1,000,000 distinct CDR3 sequences, almost 25% being singletons. V was cut by 5 bases and J by 5 bases, with 19 bases left in between. Germline CDR1 and CDR2: LNHDA and SQIVND (reference sequence). The CDR3 runs to 16 residues. These same records also appear under a second study, on T cells of mothers and their children.

The chain couples TRBV19 to TRBJ1-5; D is uncertain. The source of this sequence is a girl aged 2 to 9 in good health. The sequencing sample was made of blood. For the CDR3, the DNA is TGTGCCAGTAGTCTATTTGAGGATTTGACCCATCAGCCCCAGCATTTT. Translation gives CASSLFEDLTHQPQHF.